This TCR beta chain was obtained from a study of blood T cell repertoires in COVID-19. Study information: The samples span acute and convalescent COVID-19 from the United States, Italy and Spain.

The CDR3 contains 17 residues. Germline V CDR1 and CDR2: SGHDT, YYEEEE. V shed 4 bases and J 0 bases; nucleotides not matched to a gene: 10. Per the authors' pipeline: Quantification of nucleated cells was approximated via reference gene primer amplification. The method was immunoSEQ multiplex PCR; TCRdb's version includes in-frame clones alone and lacks a portion of them. The V and J calls and clone size are taken from that table; D and trimming were inferred from the DNA. The sample consists of tens of thousands of clones, 88% of them appearing once. J is TRBJ2-4 and V is TRBV5-6; 7 bases are a match to TRBD1. This TCR was recovered from a man aged 45-65 years with acute or convalescent COVID-19. The sample comprised peripheral blood. The CDR3 sequence is CASSTGTAKEAKNIQYF. The CDR3 DNA sequence: TGTGCCAGCAGCACCGGGACAGCAAAGGAAGCCAAAAACATTCAGTACTTC. The full variable domain, its missing parts supplied by reference TRBV5-6 and TRBJ2-4, is DAGVTQSPTHLIKTRGQQVTLRCSPKSGHDTVSWYQQALGQGPQFIFQYYEEEERQRGNFPDRFSGHQFPNYSSELNVNALLLGDSALYLCASSTGTAKEAKNIQYFGAGTRLSVL.